This TCR beta chain came from a study of T cells in Graves' hyperthyroidism and ophthalmopathy. It was roughly 10 ml of fresh peripheral blood that supplied the PBMCs. Regarding the study as a whole: From stable hyperthyroidism, ophthalmopathy was set apart by a 13 V-J model. Most thyroid clonotypes with frequency above 0.001 were detected in blood.

There are many counts of this clonotype. Its antigen is unknown. RNA transcripts served as the template for amplifying TCR beta CDR3 regions. Using the HTBI primer set, a first-round RT-PCR was run on the TCR CDR3. TCRdb redid the calling of the multiplex PCR reads with MiXCR, one entry per CDR3 protein. This sample yields 550,000 to 800,000 distinct CDR3 sequences, of which 15% to 20% are seen a single time; 15% to 18% belongs to the top ten. After removal of 3 bases from V and 5 bases from J, the junction contained 2 bases not matched to a gene. The CDR3 contains 14 residues. Germline assignment: CDR1 SNHLY and CDR2 FYNNEI.

The rearrangement uses TRBV2 and TRBJ2-2; 8 bases line up with TRBD1. The material sequenced was blood. This sequence was found in a man in his fifties or sixties with Graves' hyperthyroidism. Here the CDR3 DNA reads TGTGCCAGCAGTGAGACAGGGGCTACCGGGGAGCTGTTTTTT. As protein: CASSETGATGELFF.